The rows below give T cell receptor beta chains drawn from one sample of a study of T cell responses to AZD1222 COVID-19 vaccine. The method was immunoSEQ multiplex PCR; TCRdb's version includes in-frame clones alone and lacks a portion of them. The data hold 75,000 to 100,000 clones, with approximately 90% observed a single time. The source was peripheral blood, collected on day 0 of AZD1222 vaccination. The receptor set was obtained from an adult in good health. Both conserved end residues are part of each CDR3. A D gene is named only where the DNA matches it firmly. Size values are once, few and many counts, or a class for expanded clones, and some rows have none.

D: .
V: TRBV28
size: .
J: TRBJ1-4
DNA: TGTGCCAGCAGTTTAGGGTCCGGGATCTTGGGGACTAACGAAAAACTGTTTTTT
CDR3: CASSLGSGILGTNEKLFF

D: .
V: TRBV11-3
size: .
J: TRBJ1-1
DNA: TGTGCCAGCAGCTTAGTACAGGGATACACTGAAGCTTTCTTT
CDR3: CASSLVQGYTEAFF

D: TRBD1
V: TRBV7-6
size: .
J: TRBJ1-1
DNA: TGTGCCAGCAGCTCCCGGGACAGGGGGCCGGTGACTGAAGCTTTCTTT
CDR3: CASSSRDRGPVTEAFF

D: .
V: TRBV12-3/TRBV12-4
size: .
J: TRBJ1-2
DNA: TGTGCCAGCAGTTTAGGGGTTTATGGCTACACCTTC
CDR3: CASSLGVYGYTF

D: TRBD2
V: TRBV28
size: .
J: TRBJ2-3
DNA: TGTGCCAGCAGTTCCTATACTGCGGGGGGGCCAGATACGCAGTATTTT
CDR3: CASSSYTAGGPDTQYF

D: TRBD2
V: TRBV9
size: .
J: TRBJ2-7
DNA: TGTGCCAGCAGCTCCACAGCGGGGGGGCCCTCCTACGAGCAGTACTTC
CDR3: CASSSTAGGPSYEQYF

D: TRBD1
V: TRBV7-2
size: .
J: TRBJ1-1
DNA: TGTGCCAGCAGCTTATCCAGGGGGGGAACTGAAGCTTTCTTT
CDR3: CASSLSRGGTEAFF

D: .
V: TRBV6-2/TRBV6-3
size: few
J: TRBJ2-3
DNA: TGTGCCAGCAGTTACGGGGACACAGATACGCAGTATTTT
CDR3: CASSYGDTDTQYF

D: .
V: TRBV7-3
size: .
J: TRBJ1-1
DNA: TGTGCCAGCAGCGCCGGGACAACCTATGAAGCTTTCTTT
CDR3: CASSAGTTYEAFF

D: .
V: TRBV2
size: .
J: TRBJ2-1
DNA: TGTGCCAGCAGTGAATGTCGTGCTTGTGAGCAGTTCTTC
CDR3: CASSECRACEQFF

D: TRBD2
V: TRBV2
size: .
J: TRBJ2-1
DNA: TGTGCCAGCACTAGCGGGGGGGCCGTTGAGCAGTTCTTC
CDR3: CASTSGGAVEQFF

D: .
V: TRBV14
size: .
J: TRBJ1-4
DNA: TGTGCCAGCAGCCGGACCCCGGACAGAACGAAAGAAAAACTGTTTTTT
CDR3: CASSRTPDRTKEKLFF

D: .
V: TRBV6-5
size: .
J: TRBJ2-7
DNA: TGTGCCAGCAGTTACAGTGCAAGCGAGTACTTC
CDR3: CASSYSASEYF

D: .
V: TRBV19
size: .
J: TRBJ1-4
DNA: TGTGCCAGTAGTATACAGAACAGAGGTAGTGAAAAACTGTTTTTT
CDR3: CASSIQNRGSEKLFF

D: .
V: TRBV30
size: .
J: TRBJ1-6
DNA: TGTGCCTGGGCCCGGGACGCACCCCTCCACTTT
CDR3: CAWARDAPLHF

D: .
V: TRBV6-6
size: .
J: TRBJ1-4
DNA: TGTGCCAGCAGTTACTCCGGGGAGGCTAATGAAAAACTGTTTTTT
CDR3: CASSYSGEANEKLFF

D: .
V: TRBV29-1
size: .
J: TRBJ1-5
DNA: TGCAGCGTTGCCATTCAGGGAGGCAATCAGCCCCAGCATTTT
CDR3: CSVAIQGGNQPQHF

D: .
V: TRBV5-1
size: .
J: TRBJ2-3
DNA: TGCGCCAGCAGCTATCGGGGGCGTAGCACAGATACGCAGTATTTT
CDR3: CASSYRGRSTDTQYF

D: TRBD1
V: TRBV5-4
size: .
J: TRBJ2-2
DNA: TGTGCCAGCAGCTCTGGGACAGGGAAAAACACCGGGGAGCTGTTTTTT
CDR3: CASSSGTGKNTGELFF

D: .
V: TRBV12-3/TRBV12-4
size: .
J: TRBJ2-7
DNA: TGTGCCAGCAGTTCCAGGGTCGAGCAGTACTTC
CDR3: CASSSRVEQYF

D: .
V: TRBV7-2
size: .
J: TRBJ2-1
DNA: TGTGCCAGCAGCTTAAAGGGTTACAATGAGCAGTTCTTC
CDR3: CASSLKGYNEQFF

D: .
V: TRBV6-1
size: .
J: TRBJ1-3
DNA: TGTGCCAGCAGTGATTTGCAGGGAGCTGGAAACACCATATATTTT
CDR3: CASSDLQGAGNTIYF

D: .
V: TRBV2
size: .
J: TRBJ2-1
DNA: TGTGCCAGCAGTGAAACTACAACGGGGACGGATGAGCAGTTCTTC
CDR3: CASSETTTGTDEQFF

D: .
V: TRBV19
size: .
J: TRBJ2-6
DNA: TGTGCCAGTGTCGACCGGGGCCGTCAAGGCAACGTCCTGACTTTC
CDR3: CASVDRGRQGNVLTF

D: .
V: TRBV6-5
size: .
J: TRBJ1-2
DNA: TGTGCCAGCATCCGGGACCCCTCCGGCTACACCTTC
CDR3: CASIRDPSGYTF

D: .
V: TRBV3-1/TRBV3-2
size: .
J: TRBJ1-5
DNA: TGTGCCAGCAGCCAATCGAGTCAGCCCCAGCATTTT
CDR3: CASSQSSQPQHF

D: .
V: TRBV7-8
size: .
J: TRBJ1-2
DNA: TGTGCCAGCAGCTTATATCGGCCAGGACTTAACTATGGCTACACCTTC
CDR3: CASSLYRPGLNYGYTF

D: .
V: TRBV5-4
size: .
J: TRBJ2-5
DNA: TGTGCCAGCAGCTTGAAACAGGGAGGGGAGACCCAGTACTTC
CDR3: CASSLKQGGETQYF

D: .
V: TRBV7-9
size: few
J: TRBJ2-7
DNA: TGTGCCAGCAGCTTGGGGGACGGCTACGAGCAGTACTTC
CDR3: CASSLGDGYEQYF

D: TRBD2
V: TRBV7-9
size: few
J: TRBJ2-7
DNA: TGTGCCAGCAGCCCGGGACTAGCGGGGACCCCCTACGAGCAGTACTTC
CDR3: CASSPGLAGTPYEQYF

D: .
V: TRBV20-1
size: .
J: TRBJ1-5
DNA: TGCAGTGCTAGTGGGTCAGGGCAGCCCAATCAGCCCCAGCATTTT
CDR3: CSASGSGQPNQPQHF

D: .
V: TRBV5-3
size: .
J: TRBJ1-2
DNA: TGTGCCAGAAGCTTGGCGGGAGTCTACACCTTC
CDR3: CARSLAGVYTF

D: .
V: TRBV7-9
size: once
J: TRBJ2-7
DNA: TGTGCCAGCAGCTCATTCCGGGGTTACGAGCAGTACTTC
CDR3: CASSSFRGYEQYF

D: .
V: TRBV28
size: .
J: TRBJ2-2
DNA: TGTGCCAGCAGTTTCCCCCACACGAACACCGGGGAGCTGTTTTTT
CDR3: CASSFPHTNTGELFF

D: TRBD1
V: TRBV30
size: few
J: TRBJ1-2
DNA: TGTGCCTGGAGTCGTGACAGGGCTTCCTATGGCTACACCTTC
CDR3: CAWSRDRASYGYTF

D: .
V: TRBV5-1
size: .
J: TRBJ2-7
DNA: TGCGCCAGCAGCTTGAGTGAATACGAGCAGTACTTC
CDR3: CASSLSEYEQYF